These 15 T cell receptor beta chains originate from one sample sequenced in a study of blood T cell repertoires in COVID-19. The protocol was immunoSEQ multiplex PCR, while the TCRdb copy is restricted to in-frame clones and leaves out a portion. The repertoire includes about 160,000 clones, roughly 84% of them detected once, and roughly 1% sits in the top ten. The source material was peripheral blood. The receptors come from a man in his forties with acute or convalescent COVID-19.

V is TRBV5-1 and J is TRBJ1-1; 7 positions agree with TRBD1. The germline gives CDR1 SGHRS, CDR2 YFSETQ. The CDR3 totals 14 residues. V gave up 7 bases and J gave up 6 bases; unmatched junction bases: 12. CDR3 bases: TGCGCCAGCGCGATCGACAGGGATCGGGCTGAAGCTTTCTTT. Amino acids: CASAIDRDRAEAFF.

V is TRBV4-1 and J is TRBJ1-4; maybe TRBD1 (5 bases). CDR3 length: 16 amino acids. V lost 0 bases and J lost 7, with 15 bases in between. Germline V gene lookup returns CDR1 MGHRA and CDR2 YSYEKL. The CDR3 DNA follows: TGCGCCAGCAGCCAAGATTTGGCAGGGCTAGGTGAAAAACTGTTTTTT. Translating gives CASSQDLAGLGEKLFF.

V gene TRBV28 combines with J gene TRBJ1-1; D is possibly TRBD1 (5 bases). V was shortened by 6 bases and J by 11 bases, with 16 bases between the two germline ends. Germline values: CDR1 MDHEN, CDR2 SYDVKM. The CDR3 has 12 amino acids. The CDR3 DNA is TGTGCCAGCAGCCAGACAGCTCCGAGGGCTTTCTTT. As protein: CASSQTAPRAFF.

The CDR3: CASSPQGNYGYTF. In nucleotides, the CDR3 is TGTGCCAGCAGCCCCCAGGGTAACTATGGCTACACCTTC. J is TRBJ1-2 and V is TRBV3-1 (or the pseudogene TRBV3-2); tentatively, D is TRBD1 (5 bases). Between the trimmed V and J ends, which lost 4 bases and 1 base, there was a span of 7 bases. This CDR3 has 13 amino acids. Germline V gives CDR1 LGHDT, CDR2 YNNKEL (reference sequence).

The chain joins TRBV29-1 to TRBJ1-1; 7 nucleotides agree with TRBD1. Germline CDR1 reads SQVTM; CDR2 reads ANQGSEA. V lost 2 bases to trimming and J lost 4 bases; unmatched junction nucleotides: 4. The CDR3 covers 13 residues. CDR3 DNA: TGCAGCGTTGAAAACAGGGGTGGCACTGAAGCTTTCTTT. It is translated as CSVENRGGTEAFF.

This chain uses TRBV7-3 with TRBJ2-1; maybe TRBD2 (7 bases). Looked up from germline, CDR1 is SGHTA and CDR2 is FQGTGA. This CDR3 is built from 17 residues. The germline V and J ends were trimmed by 0 bases and 2 bases, with 14 bases remaining between them. The CDR3 bases are TGTGCCAGCAGCTTAACGGGAGGCGGGGGCCCCTACAATGAGCAGTTCTTC. This codes for CASSLTGGGGPYNEQFF.

As to this clone: A much larger clone differs by one base, so this may be a read error. The chain has TRBV6-1 and TRBJ2-3; 10 positions match TRBD2. The CDR3 has 15 amino acids. V was pared by 0 bases and J by 4 bases, with 1 base of the junction left unmatched. Germline V CDR1 and CDR2: MNHNS, SASEGT. The CDR3: CASSEASGGPDTQYF. In DNA form, the CDR3 reads TGTGCCAGCAGTGAAGCTAGCGGGGGGCCAGATACGCAGTATTTT.

The V call is TRBV19, the J call TRBJ1-1; D is ambiguous. Germline-derived CDR1 and CDR2 are LNHDA and SQIVND (reference sequence). The CDR3 is 13 residues long. The V end lost 5 bases, the J end lost 0 bases, and 7 bases lay between the germline ends. CDR3 nucleotides: TGTGCCAGTAGTTCAGATATGAACACTGAAGCTTTCTTT. It translates to CASSSDMNTEAFF.

The genes are TRBV6-5 and TRBJ2-5; D perhaps matches TRBD2 (5 bases). The CDR3 extends over 12 amino acids. The germline gives CDR1 MNHEY, CDR2 SVGAGI. V shed 6 bases and J shed 7 bases, with 12 bases lying between them. Here the CDR3 DNA reads TGTGCCAGCAGGAACAGCGGACGGACCCAGTACTTC. It encodes CASRNSGRTQYF.

This clone was seen just once. V is TRBV28 and J is TRBJ1-5; D is perhaps TRBD1 (5 bases). The CDR3 consists of 12 residues. Between the trimmed V and J ends, which lost 8 bases and 6 bases, there was a span of 11 bases. Germline lookup yields CDR1 MDHEN and CDR2 SYDVKM. This CDR3 is CASFRDFQPQHF. CDR3 nucleotides: TGTGCCAGCTTCAGGGATTTTCAGCCCCAGCATTTT.

J is TRBJ1-2 and V is TRBV5-6; D ambiguous. This CDR3 has 13 amino acids. V was clipped by 4 bases and J by 2 bases, with 9 bases between them. Germline V gives CDR1 SGHDT, CDR2 YYEEEE. The CDR3 DNA reads TGTGCCAGCAGCCCCGGAGAGAACTATGGCTACACCTTC. As protein: CASSPGENYGYTF.

This chain uses TRBV28 with TRBJ2-7; perhaps TRBD2 as D (6 bases). Trimming took off 6 bases at V and 7 bases at J, with 19 bases between the two ends. The germline CDR1 and CDR2 sequences are MDHEN and SYDVKM. This CDR3 spans 14 amino acids. The CDR3 nucleotides are TGTGCCAGCAGCCCGGGCGGGGTCCCTTGGGAGCAGTACTTC. Translating gives CASSPGGVPWEQYF.

CDR3 residues: CSVDMGPRSEAFF. CDR3 bases: TGCAGCGTTGATATGGGCCCGCGCAGTGAAGCTTTCTTT. The J gene is TRBJ1-1, the V gene TRBV29-1; D ambiguous. V was clipped by 3 bases and J by 7 bases, with 15 bases between them. Germline values: CDR1 SQVTM, CDR2 ANQGSEA. This CDR3 contains 13 residues.

The chain joins TRBV5-1 to TRBJ1-4; the D gene is possibly TRBD1 (6 bases). CDR3 size: 14 residues. V lost 4 bases and J 8 bases, leaving 15 bases between the germline ends. Germline V CDR1 and CDR2: SGHRS, YFSETQ. The CDR3 loop is CASSRAGGEEKLFF. DNA of the CDR3: TGCGCCAGCAGCCGCGCGGGGGGCGAAGAAAAACTGTTTTTT.

The J gene is TRBJ1-1, the V gene TRBV5-6; TRBD1 might be the D (5 bases). The CDR3 length is 16 residues. Germline CDR1 reads SGHDT; CDR2 reads YYEEEE. The germline V and J ends were trimmed by 6 bases and 4 bases, with 22 bases remaining between them. The CDR3 DNA reads as TGTGCCAGCACCCTGCCAGGCAGGGCTACTTTCACTGAAGCTTTCTTT. Its protein is CASTLPGRATFTEAFF.